The 15 T cell receptor beta chains presented below share a single source sample, sequenced in a study of blood T cell repertoires in COVID-19. Clones were sequenced by immunoSEQ multiplex PCR, and TCRdb holds only the in-frame ones, with some missing. Among about 410,000 clones listed, 80% to 90% were seen once. Material for sequencing was peripheral blood. The receptors shown here come from a woman aged 25 to 39 with active or convalescent COVID-19.

V is TRBV3-1 (or the pseudogene TRBV3-2) and J is TRBJ2-5, with 10 bases aligning to TRBD2. This CDR3 is built from 14 residues. J was trimmed by 2 bases and V by 4 bases; bases with no gene match: 1. Germline V gene lookup returns CDR1 LGHDT and CDR2 YNNKEL (reference sequence). The CDR3 DNA reads as TGTGCCAGCAGCCGGACTAGCGGACAAGAGACCCAGTACTTC. This codes for CASSRTSGQETQYF.

This chain links TRBV10-3 with TRBJ1-3; no firm D call. V was clipped by 2 bases and J by 0 bases, with 8 bases between them. This CDR3 has 15 amino acids. Germline V lookup: CDR1 ENHRY, CDR2 SYGVKD. CDR3 sequence: CAISEGGSSGNTIYF. In DNA, the CDR3 is TGTGCCATCAGTGAGGGCGGCTCCTCTGGAAACACCATATATTTT.

This clone was seen a few times. The rearrangement uses TRBV27 and TRBJ1-5, with D unresolved. This CDR3 has 13 residues. V was shortened by 5 bases and J by 4 bases, with 9 bases between the two germline ends. Germline V gene lookup returns CDR1 MNHEY and CDR2 SMNVEV (reference sequence). CDR3 sequence reads: CASSNSKNQPQHF. Written as DNA, the CDR3 is TGTGCCAGCAGTAACAGCAAAAATCAGCCCCAGCATTTT.

The genes are TRBV19 and TRBJ1-1; perhaps TRBD1 as D (5 bases). Trimming took off 10 bases at V and 1 base at J, with 16 bases between the two ends. CDR1 is LNHDA, CDR2 SQIVND, per germline (reference sequence). The CDR3 runs 14 residues. The CDR3 coding sequence is TGTGCCACCGGGCCCACAGGACCGAACACTGAAGCTTTCTTT. It encodes CATGPTGPNTEAFF.

About this clone: Mismatch with germline at one junction end may stem from a read error. J is TRBJ1-2 and V is TRBV6-1; 12 bases map to TRBD1. The CDR3 extends over 13 amino acids. The germline V gene has CDR1 MNHNS and CDR2 SASEGT. CDR3 region: CASSEPGQGATIF. The DNA of the CDR3 is TGTGCCAGCAGTGAGCCGGGACAGGGGGCTACAATCTTC.

V and J are TRBV19 and TRBJ1-1; tentative D call: TRBD1 (5 bases). CDR3 length: 13 residues. Trimming removed 2 bases at V and 4 bases at J, with 8 bases between. Germline V gene data show CDR1 as LNHDA and CDR2 as SQIVND (reference sequence). The chain's CDR3 is CASSISDITEAFF. DNA of the CDR3: TGTGCCAGTAGTATATCGGACATCACTGAAGCTTTCTTT.

The rearrangement joins TRBV19 to TRBJ1-6; D remains ambiguous. Trimming took 3 bases from V and 6 from J, leaving 3 bases between them. This CDR3 spans 12 amino acids. Per the germline V gene, CDR1 is LNHDA and CDR2 is SQIVND (reference sequence). CDR3 sequence reads: CASSIFNSPLHF. In DNA form, the CDR3 reads TGTGCCAGTAGTATCTTTAATTCACCCCTCCACTTT.

The chain recombines TRBV27 with TRBJ2-2, with D possibly TRBD1 on 6 matching bases. The V end lost 3 bases, the J end lost 7 bases, and 12 bases lay between the germline ends. The CDR3 totals 14 residues. Germline CDR1 and CDR2: MNHEY and SMNVEV (reference sequence). This chain's CDR3 is CASSFPQGGGELFF. The CDR3 DNA follows: TGTGCCAGCAGTTTCCCTCAAGGGGGCGGGGAGCTGTTTTTT.

This chain joins TRBV18 and TRBJ1-3; D is possibly TRBD1 (5 bases). From germline, CDR1 is KGHSH and CDR2 LQKENI. Deletions cut 3 bases from V and 4 bases from J, with 13 bases between. The CDR3 contains 15 residues. CDR3 sequence (DNA): TGTGCCAGCTCACCTCAGGGTGTCGCCGGAAACACCATATATTTT. This codes for CASSPQGVAGNTIYF.

In this sample, this clone turned up a few times. The V call is TRBV11-2, the J call TRBJ1-1; no reliable D call. Trimming shortened V by 4 bases and J by 1 base, and 7 bases separated the two germline ends. The CDR3 contains 13 residues. Per germline, CDR1 SGHAT and CDR2 FQNNGV. In nucleotides, the CDR3 is TGTGCCAGCAGCTCCGCCGGGAACACTGAAGCTTTCTTT. It translates to CASSSAGNTEAFF.

The rearrangement uses TRBV2 and TRBJ2-7; 8 bases agree with TRBD2. There are 14 residues in the CDR3. V trimming: 11 bases; J trimming: 7 bases; junction bases outside the gene matches: 16. Germline CDR1 SNHLY, CDR2 FYNNEI. CDR3: CAGGGRGGLLEQYF. In nucleotides, the CDR3 is TGTGCCGGCGGGGGACGGGGGGGCCTTTTGGAGCAGTACTTC.

V usage is TRBV7-2 and J usage is TRBJ1-5; D is undetermined. V was clipped by 4 bases and J by 6 bases, with 10 bases between them. CDR1 and CDR2 from the germline V gene are SGHTA and FQGNSA. The CDR3 is made up of 13 amino acids. As DNA, the CDR3 is TGTGCCAGCAGCTACTCAACGCTTCAGCCCCAGCATTTT. This sequence encodes CASSYSTLQPQHF. Full variable domain (rest looked up from reference TRBV7-2 and TRBJ1-5): GAGVSQSPSNKVTEKGKDVELRCDPISGHTALYWYRQSLGQGLEFLIYFQGNSAPDKSGLPSDRFSAERTGGSVSTLTIQRTQQEDSAVYLCASSYSTLQPQHFGDGTRLSIL.

The chain has TRBV19 and TRBJ1-5, with 9 bases that match TRBD1. Germline V CDR1 and CDR2: LNHDA, SQIVND (reference sequence). This CDR3 spans 15 amino acids. Trimming took 5 bases from V and 7 from J; bases not matched to a gene: 9. The DNA for the CDR3 is TGTGCCAGTAGTTCGGGACAGGGCGTTGTGCAGCCCCAGCATTTT. It yields the protein CASSSGQGVVQPQHF. The full variable domain, in which reference TRBV19 and TRBJ1-5 provide the parts outside the CDR3, is DGGITQSPKYLFRKEGQNVTLSCEQNLNHDAMYWYRQDPGQGLRLIYYSQIVNDFQKGDIAEGYSVSREKKESFPLTVTSAQKNPTAFYLCASSSGQGVVQPQHFGDGTRLSIL.

J is TRBJ2-1 and V is TRBV18; 11 nucleotides match TRBD2. The junction had 2 bases not matched to a gene; V was cut back by 6 bases and J by 1 base. The CDR3 consists of 15 residues. Germline V CDR1 and CDR2: KGHSH, LQKENI. CDR3 DNA: TGTGCCAGCTCTACTAGCGGGGGTTCCTACAATGAGCAGTTCTTC. Amino acids: CASSTSGGSYNEQFF. Filled out from reference TRBV18 and TRBJ2-1, the complete variable domain reads NAGVMQNPRHLVRRRGQEARLRCSPMKGHSHVYWYRQLPEEGLKFMVYLQKENIIDESGMPKERFSAEFPKEGPSILRIQQVVRGDSAAYFCASSTSGGSYNEQFFGPGTRLTVL.

This clone has more than one count but fewer than ten. Written as DNA, the CDR3 is TGTGCCAGCAGTCAACAAGCGACAGGAGGAAACACCATATATTTT. Translated, it gives CASSQQATGGNTIYF. The gene calls are TRBV28 and TRBJ1-3; a weak D match, TRBD1 (6 bases). The CDR3 has 15 residues. Deletions cut 5 bases from V and 4 bases from J, with 15 bases between. CDR1 and CDR2 from the germline V gene are MDHEN and SYDVKM.